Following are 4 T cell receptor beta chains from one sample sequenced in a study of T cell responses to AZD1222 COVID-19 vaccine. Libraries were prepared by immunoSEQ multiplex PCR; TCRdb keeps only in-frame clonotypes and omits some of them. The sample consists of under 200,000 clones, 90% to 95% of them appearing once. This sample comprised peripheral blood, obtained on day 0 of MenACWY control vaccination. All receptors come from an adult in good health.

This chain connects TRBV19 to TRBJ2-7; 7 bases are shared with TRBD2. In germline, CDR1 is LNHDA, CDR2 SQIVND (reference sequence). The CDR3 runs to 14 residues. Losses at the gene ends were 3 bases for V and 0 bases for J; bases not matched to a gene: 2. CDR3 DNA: TGTGCCAGTAGTATGGGGGGGATCTCCTACGAGCAGTACTTC. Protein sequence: CASSMGGISYEQYF.

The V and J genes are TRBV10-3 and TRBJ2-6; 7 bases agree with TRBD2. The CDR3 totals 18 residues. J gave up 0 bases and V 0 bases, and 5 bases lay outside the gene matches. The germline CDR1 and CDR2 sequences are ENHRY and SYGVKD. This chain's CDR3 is CAISESRGIPSGANVLTF. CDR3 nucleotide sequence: TGTGCCATCAGTGAGTCGCGGGGGATCCCCTCTGGGGCCAACGTCCTGACTTTC.

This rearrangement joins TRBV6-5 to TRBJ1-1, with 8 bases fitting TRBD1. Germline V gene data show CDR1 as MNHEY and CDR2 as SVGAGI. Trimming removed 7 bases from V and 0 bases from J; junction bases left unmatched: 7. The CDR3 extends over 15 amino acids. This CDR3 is CASKKGGQVNTEAFF. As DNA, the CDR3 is TGTGCCAGCAAAAAAGGGGGACAGGTGAACACTGAAGCTTTCTTT.

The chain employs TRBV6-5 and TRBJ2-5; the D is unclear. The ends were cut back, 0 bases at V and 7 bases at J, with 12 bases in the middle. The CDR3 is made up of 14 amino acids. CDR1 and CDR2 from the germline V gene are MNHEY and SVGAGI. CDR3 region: CASSYSKSVGTQYF. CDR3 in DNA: TGTGCCAGCAGTTACTCTAAATCCGTTGGGACCCAGTACTTC.